This TCR beta chain emerged from a study of cytomegalovirus exposure and HLA in healthy donors. Findings and caveats of the study: Altogether, 150 to 200 TCR beta chains were recorded as cytomegalovirus-associated.

This clone was seen once. Antigen specificity is unknown. TCRdb's table, derived via immunoSEQ multiplex PCR, lists solely in-frame clones and lacks some. The repertoire holds tens of thousands of clones, with 84% as singletons. CDR1 SGHRS and CDR2 YFSETQ come from the germline V gene. Unmatched junction bases numbered 10, after V lost 1 base and J lost 10 bases. This CDR3 spans 16 amino acids. This TCR came from a woman aged 18-35 years in good health and CMV-seropositive. The rearrangement joins TRBV5-1 to TRBJ1-6; the match to TRBD1 covers 8 bases. The sample taken for sequencing was PBMCs. The CDR3 region has the DNA TGCGCCAGCAGCTTGATCCAAGGACAGGGAGACTCACCCCTCCACTTT. Protein product: CASSLIQGQGDSPLHF.